This T cell receptor beta chain was documented in a study of blood T cell repertoires in COVID-19. Study summary: Samples came from the United States, Italy and Spain, spanning acute and convalescent COVID-19. T cells, B-cell-depleted T cells, or PBMCs supplied cDNA or gDNA.

V shed 4 bases and J shed 0 bases, with 14 bases lying between them. CDR3 length: 16 amino acids. Germline V gene data show CDR1 as PRHDT and CDR2 as FYEKMQ (reference sequence). In the original workflow: By means of reference gene primer amplification, nucleated cell counts were estimated. Profiled with immunoSEQ multiplex PCR; TCRdb holds only in-frame clones, not every one. V and J calls and clone size are copied from that table; D and trimming were computed from the DNA. The table lists some 120,000 clones, roughly four fifths of them singletons. This chain joins TRBV13 and TRBJ2-3, with D possibly matching TRBD1 (6 bases). The source material was peripheral blood. This sequence was found in a human donor in a cohort sampled during active COVID-19. CDR3: CASSSWDISSTDTQYF. CDR3 bases: TGTGCCAGCAGCTCCTGGGACATTTCTAGCACAGATACGCAGTATTTT.